The 18 T cell receptor beta chains listed next were all sequenced from one sample in a study of T-cell memory formation after mild COVID-19. TCRdb called the 5' RACE reads again in MiXCR, with one record for every CDR3 protein. The table lists hundreds of thousands of distinct CDR3 sequences, approximately 29% of them singletons. The specimen was PBMCs or a T cell subset sorted from them (not recorded which). Receptor source: an adult woman who had mild COVID-19 (a few samples of this study predate the infection). Cell type and time point are not known.

The V call is TRBV14, the J call TRBJ2-7, with a possible D match to TRBD1 (6 bases). CDR1 SGHDN and CDR2 FVKESK come from the germline V gene. The CDR3 is 15 amino acids. V was trimmed by 1 base and J by 2 bases, leaving 12 bases between them. The CDR3 nucleotides read TGTGCCAGCAGCCAAGCCCGGGACACGACCTACGAGCAGTACTTC. Its translation: CASSQARDTTYEQYF.

This clonotype turned up a few times. The V and J genes are TRBV20-1 and TRBJ2-1; 7 positions agree with TRBD2. CDR1 is DFQATT, CDR2 SNEGSKA, per germline (reference sequence). This CDR3 comprises 15 residues. V was clipped by 1 base and J by 8 bases; unmatched bases: 11. The DNA for the CDR3 is TGCAGTGCTAGAGGGTTCGCTAGCAGCGGGGATGAGCAGTTCTTC. Its protein is CSARGFASSGDEQFF.

This clonotype was detected a few times. The rearrangement links TRBV12-3 or TRBV12-4 to TRBJ2-5; 7 positions match TRBD1. The CDR3 is made up of 12 amino acids. Trimming took 6 bases from V and 4 from J; bases not matched to a gene: 2. The CDR3, as DNA: TGTGCCAGCAGGGGGACAGTAGAGACCCAGTACTTC. This codes for CASRGTVETQYF.

The V gene is TRBV7-8, the J gene TRBJ2-2; D unresolved. V was clipped by 10 bases and J by 6 bases, with 12 bases between them. Looked up from germline, CDR1 is SGHVS and CDR2 is FQNEAQ. This CDR3 contains 12 residues. The CDR3: CATRDLAGELFF. In DNA form, the CDR3 reads TGTGCCACCCGTGACCTCGCCGGGGAGCTGTTTTTT.

The chain is built from TRBV7-8 and TRBJ2-3; 13 positions match TRBD2. CDR3 size: 18 residues. Germline V gives CDR1 SGHVS, CDR2 FQNEAQ. V shed 1 base and J 4 bases; nucleotides not matched to a gene: 8. Here the CDR3 DNA reads TGTGCCAGCAGCTTAGAGGGAGGTACTAGCGGGAGGGCAGATACGCAGTATTTT. Its protein is CASSLEGGTSGRADTQYF.

In this sample, this clonotype turned up a few times. Sequence at one end of the junction differs from germline and may be a read error. DNA for the CDR3: TGTCCCAGCAGCCCTAGGAGGGACAGGGTTCGGGTAGTGGACACTGAAGCTTTCTTT. Protein product: CPSSPRRDRVRVVDTEAFF. The chain has TRBV11-2 and TRBJ1-1, with TRBD1 matching over 9 bases. The CDR3 sequence is 19 residues long. Germline V gene lookup returns CDR1 SGHAT and CDR2 FQNNGV.

The chain uses TRBV7-2 and TRBJ1-1; no definite D call. Per the germline V gene, CDR1 is SGHTA and CDR2 is FQGNSA. Between the trimmed V and J ends, which lost 5 bases and 1 base, there was a span of 8 bases. The CDR3 is made up of 13 amino acids. The CDR3 sequence: CASSPMPNTEAFF. CDR3 DNA sequence: TGTGCCAGCAGCCCCATGCCGAACACTGAAGCTTTCTTT. Full variable domain (missing parts from reference TRBV7-2 and TRBJ1-1): GAGVSQSPSNKVTEKGKDVELRCDPISGHTALYWYRQSLGQGLEFLIYFQGNSAPDKSGLPSDRFSAERTGGSVSTLTIQRTQQEDSAVYLCASSPMPNTEAFFGQGTRLTVV.

This clonotype has more than one count but fewer than ten. This sequence joins TRBV7-3 and TRBJ2-1, with 9 bases that match TRBD2. The junction had 10 bases not matched to a gene; V was cut back by 4 bases and J by 9 bases. This CDR3 is 15 amino acids long. Germline CDR1 reads SGHTA; CDR2 reads FQGTGA. CDR3 protein: CASSSSGLARGEQFF. The CDR3, as DNA: TGTGCCAGCAGCTCCTCGGGACTAGCCCGGGGTGAGCAGTTCTTC. The complete variable domain, with remaining parts taken from reference TRBV7-3 and TRBJ2-1, reads GAGVSQTPSNKVTEKGKYVELRCDPISGHTALYWYRQSLGQGPEFLIYFQGTGAADDSGLPNDRFFAVRPEGSVSTLKIQRTERGDSAVYLCASSSSGLARGEQFFGPGTRLTVL.

This clonotype was recorded once. The chain employs TRBV7-2 and TRBJ2-1, with a weak D call TRBD1 (5 bases). Germline CDR1 and CDR2: SGHTA and FQGNSA. The CDR3 sequence is 15 residues long. Trimming stripped 1 base from V and 7 bases from J, with 14 bases between. CDR3 region: CASSLVAGKGNEQFF. The DNA of the CDR3 is TGTGCCAGCAGCTTAGTGGCAGGGAAGGGGAATGAGCAGTTCTTC.

This clonotype occurred a few times. The chain has TRBV12-3 or TRBV12-4 and TRBJ1-2; 10 nucleotides align to TRBD1. The CDR3 is 14 residues long. J gave up 4 bases and V 5 bases, and 4 bases lay outside the gene matches. The CDR3 region is CASSRQGAVYGYTF. CDR3 coding DNA: TGTGCCAGCAGTCGACAGGGGGCTGTCTATGGCTACACCTTC.

The chain employs TRBV3-1 and TRBJ2-2; D gene unclear. CDR3 length: 14 amino acids. V was shortened by 2 bases and J by 3 bases, with 7 bases between the two germline ends. The germline CDR1 and CDR2 sequences are LGHDT and YNNKEL (reference sequence). CDR3 in DNA: TGTGCCAGCAGCCAATTAATTTACACCGGGGAGCTGTTTTTT. Amino acids: CASSQLIYTGELFF.

Ten or more counts support this clonotype. V usage is TRBV19 and J usage is TRBJ2-3; 9 bases align to TRBD2. This CDR3 has 16 residues. The germline V gene has CDR1 LNHDA and CDR2 SQIVND (reference sequence). The trim removed 8 bases at V and 0 bases at J, leaving 9 bases unmatched. This CDR3 is CASSLSGRVSTDTQYF. For the CDR3, the DNA is TGTGCCAGTTCTCTTAGCGGGAGAGTCAGCACAGATACGCAGTATTTT. The complete variable domain, with remaining parts taken from reference TRBV19 and TRBJ2-3, reads DGGITQSPKYLFRKEGQNVTLSCEQNLNHDAMYWYRQDPGQGLRLIYYSQIVNDFQKGDIAEGYSVSREKKESFPLTVTSAQKNPTAFYLCASSLSGRVSTDTQYFGPGTRLTVL.

The CDR3 nucleotides are TGCGCCAGCAGCCAAGATTGGGCCGTGCGTTTTTTCTACGAGCAGTACTTC. This gives the protein CASSQDWAVRFFYEQYF. The chain recombines TRBV4-3 with TRBJ2-7, with unresolved D. This CDR3 region has 17 residues. Germline CDR1 LGHNA, CDR2 YSLEER. Between the trimmed V and J ends, which lost 0 bases and 3 bases, there was a span of 18 bases.

The gene calls are TRBV9 and TRBJ2-3; no clear D gene. Germline CDR1 and CDR2: SGDLS and YYNGEE. Trimming cost V 0 bases and J 5 bases, with 7 bases left between them. There are 13 residues in the CDR3. CDR3: CASSVEWGDTQYF. CDR3 nucleotide sequence: TGTGCCAGCAGCGTAGAGTGGGGAGATACGCAGTATTTT.

This chain connects TRBV5-5 to TRBJ1-2; D is unclear. Germline CDR1 and CDR2: SGHKS and YYEKEE (reference sequence). The V end lost 1 base, the J end lost 8 bases, and 18 bases lay between the germline ends. This CDR3 is built from 15 residues. The CDR3 sequence: CASSLKGDMVGGYTF. CDR3 sequence (DNA): TGTGCCAGCAGCTTGAAGGGCGATATGGTAGGAGGCTACACCTTC.

The chain recombines TRBV12-3 or TRBV12-4 with TRBJ1-1; D remains unclear. The germline V and J ends were trimmed by 6 bases and 5 bases, with 7 bases remaining between them. This CDR3 comprises 11 residues. Here the CDR3 reads CASRHQTEAFF. The DNA for the CDR3 is TGTGCCAGCAGACACCAGACTGAAGCTTTCTTT.

This chain joins TRBV7-8 and TRBJ2-7; TRBD2 is a possible D gene (5 bases). The germline V and J ends were trimmed by 4 bases and 3 bases, with 7 bases remaining between them. Germline values: CDR1 SGHVS, CDR2 FQNEAQ. The CDR3 extends over 12 amino acids. The CDR3 DNA is TGTGCCAGCAGCTACGGGGACTACGAGCAGTACTTC. Protein: CASSYGDYEQYF.

This clonotype was recorded a few times. No DNA is shown, since the ends of the CDR3 on it are uncertain; the CDR3 is the one TCRdb lists. The chain combines TRBV6-5 with TRBJ1-2; TRBD1, the table's D call, lacks a check against the DNA. The CDR3 numbers 15 amino acids, ends counted. Germline lookup yields CDR1 MNHEY and CDR2 SVGAGI. CDR3 sequence: CASSSSGHSASGYTF.